This T cell receptor beta chain was sequenced during a study of beta chain features in type 1 diabetes. General study results and limits: Shorter templates might be favored by PCR, equally in patients and controls. Insertions were fewer and deletions more numerous at VDJ junctions in type 1 diabetes patients.

V shed 5 bases and J shed 1 base, with 9 bases lying between them. The CDR3 extends over 14 amino acids. The germline gives CDR1 MNHEY, CDR2 SMNVEV (reference sequence). Isolated RNA was reverse transcribed in full, so expressed TCRB transcripts were sequenced. The protocol was immunoSEQ multiplex PCR, while the TCRdb copy is restricted to in-frame clones and leaves out a portion. The data show 860,000 or so clones, under 20% seen once. This clone was seen a handful of times. Its antigen remains unknown. The receptor comes from a woman younger than 35 in good health. The chain carries TRBV27 and TRBJ1-3; perhaps TRBD1 as D (6 bases). Sequencing was performed on naive CD4+ T cells from blood. CDR3 sequence (DNA): TGTGCCAGCAGTACAGGGACGTCTGGAAACACCATATATTTT. Protein sequence: CASSTGTSGNTIYF.